The table lists the clone carrying this TCR beta chain with many counts. What it binds is not known. RNA transcripts were the source from which TCR beta CDR3 regions were amplified. An opening RT-PCR round employed HTBI primers and preceded a second-round multiplex PCR. TCRdb itself ran the multiplex PCR reads through MiXCR, one entry per CDR3 protein. The data show roughly 420,000 distinct CDR3 sequences, more than 20% seen once. The data were taken from a study of Graves' ophthalmopathy and Graves' hyperthyroidism. Study outcomes and limitations: The model forecast ophthalmopathy progression, reaching roughly 70% sensitivity and around 73% specificity.

Trimming removed 8 bases at V and 9 bases at J, with 13 bases between. This CDR3 comprises 11 residues. The germline V gene has CDR1 MDHEN and CDR2 SYDVKM. The V call is TRBV28, the J call TRBJ1-1, with D possibly matching TRBD1 (6 bases). The sample was peripheral blood. The sequence was obtained from a woman under 30 with stable Graves' hyperthyroidism. The CDR3 loop reads CASGSGGKAFF. The CDR3 DNA is TGTGCCAGCGGATCCGGGGGCAAAGCTTTCTTT.